This T cell receptor beta chain came from a study of T-cell memory formation after mild COVID-19. The CDR3 covers 14 residues. With V trimmed by 6 bases and J by 6 bases, 11 bases remained unmatched. The V gene's germline CDR1 is MNHNY and CDR2 SVGAGI (reference sequence). TCRdb called the 5' RACE reads again in MiXCR, with one record for every CDR3 protein. Among hundreds of thousands of distinct CDR3 sequences listed, roughly 18% were seen once. The TCR comes from a young man who had mild COVID-19 (a few samples of this study predate the infection). Cell type and time point are not known. The J gene is TRBJ2-7, the V gene TRBV6-6; 7 nucleotides agree with TRBD1. Sequencing input: PBMCs or a T cell subset sorted from them (not recorded which). CDR3 nucleotide sequence: TGTGCCAGCAGCTGGGACAGTGGGCGCTCCGAGCAGTACTTC. Protein product: CASSWDSGRSEQYF.